These 10 T cell receptor beta chains share one sample of origin, sequenced in a study of graft-versus-host responses after intestinal transplantation. The table came from immunoSEQ multiplex PCR; TCRdb's copy has only in-frame clones and leaves some out. This table holds approximately 20,000 clones, approximately 79% found once. Researchers processed graft tissue to release intraepithelial and lamina propria lymphocytes. This specimen was ileum tissue, taken approximately 3 weeks after intestinal transplant. These receptors came from a human patient who received an intestinal transplant, so some T cells may come from the graft donor.

V usage is TRBV4-2 and J usage is TRBJ1-4, with unresolved D. The V gene's germline CDR1 is LGHNA and CDR2 YNFKEQ. The CDR3 sequence is 17 residues long. V gave up 1 base and J gave up 0 bases, with 12 bases separating them. CDR3 residues: CASSQAVGRATNEKLFF. The CDR3 nucleotides are TGTGCCAGCAGCCAAGCCGTCGGCCGGGCAACTAATGAAAAACTGTTTTTT.

The chain recombines TRBV4-3 with TRBJ1-1; no clear D. The V gene lost 1 base and the J gene lost 5 bases, with 8 bases spanning the gap. The germline V gene has CDR1 LGHNA and CDR2 YSLEER. The CDR3 loop spans 13 amino acids. CDR3 in amino acids: CASSQGRLTEAFF. The CDR3 coding sequence is TGCGCCAGCAGCCAAGGGCGGTTGACTGAAGCTTTCTTT.

The chain combines TRBV6-5 with TRBJ2-4; 7 bases match TRBD2. The CDR3 has 15 amino acids. The germline V gene encodes CDR1 MNHEY and CDR2 SVGAGI. Germline trimming cut 5 bases from V and 8 bases from J; bases unmatched to any gene: 12. The CDR3 region is CASSTQFGGVDIQYF. In DNA, the CDR3 is TGTGCCAGCAGTACCCAATTTGGGGGGGTTGACATTCAGTACTTC.

V usage is TRBV6-1 and J usage is TRBJ2-7, with a tentative D call TRBD2 (5 bases). Germline V gene sequence: CDR1 MNHNS, CDR2 SASEGT. The ends were cut back, 2 bases at V and 4 bases at J, with 18 bases in the middle. The length of the CDR3 is 16 residues. The DNA for the CDR3 is TGTGCCAGCAGTGAACCATTCAGGCTAGCCGGTTACGAGCAGTACTTC. Translated: CASSEPFRLAGYEQYF.

This clone was picked up a small number of times. V is TRBV6-5 and J is TRBJ2-7, with 12 bases fitting TRBD2. In germline, CDR1 is MNHEY, CDR2 SVGAGI. The CDR3 loop spans 15 amino acids. V lost 0 bases and J lost 7; bases outside the gene matches: 4. Here the CDR3 reads CASSYSRLAGVEQYF. The CDR3 nucleotides read TGTGCCAGCAGTTACTCGAGACTAGCGGGAGTTGAGCAGTACTTC.

This chain links TRBV6-6 with TRBJ2-7; TRBD2 aligns across 13 bases. Germline V gene data show CDR1 as MNHNY and CDR2 as SVGAGI (reference sequence). The CDR3 spans 16 residues. The trim removed 1 base at V and 3 bases at J, leaving 3 bases unmatched. The CDR3 nucleotides are TGTGCCAGCAGTTACTTCGGGACTAGCGGGAACTACGAGCAGTACTTC. Its translation: CASSYFGTSGNYEQYF.

The gene calls are TRBV6-5 and TRBJ2-5; 8 positions match TRBD2. The CDR3 is 15 amino acids. Germline V lookup: CDR1 MNHEY, CDR2 SVGAGI. V shed 1 base and J 5 bases; nucleotides not matched to a gene: 6. The CDR3 protein is CASSYYGGAGETQYF. The CDR3 nucleotides are TGTGCCAGCAGTTACTACGGGGGGGCGGGTGAGACCCAGTACTTC.

The genes are TRBV4-3 and TRBJ1-3; tentatively, D is TRBD1 (5 bases). The V end lost 0 bases, the J end lost 2 bases, and 11 bases lay between the germline ends. From germline, CDR1 is LGHNA and CDR2 YSLEER. The length of the CDR3 is 16 residues. The CDR3 spells CASSQDSGHTGNTIYF. The CDR3 region has the DNA TGCGCCAGCAGCCAAGATTCAGGGCACACTGGAAACACCATATATTTT.

The table lists this clone with a few counts. V gene TRBV5-1 combines with J gene TRBJ1-5; 8 positions agree with TRBD1. Germline assignment: CDR1 SGHRS and CDR2 YFSETQ. J lost 6 bases, V lost 1 base, and 0 bases had no gene match. This CDR3 is 13 amino acids long. The CDR3 DNA follows: TGCGCCAGCAGCTTGACAGGGGGTCAGCCCCAGCATTTT. It yields the protein CASSLTGGQPQHF.

V usage is TRBV5-5 and J usage is TRBJ1-6; TRBD1 might be the D (6 bases). Germline V gives CDR1 SGHKS, CDR2 YYEKEE (reference sequence). Deletions cut 3 bases from V and 6 bases from J, with 10 bases between. This CDR3 has 14 residues. The CDR3 nucleotides are TGTGCCAGCAGCTGGACAGTGTGTAATTCACCCCTCCACTTT. Encoded protein: CASSWTVCNSPLHF.